Listed here are 26 T cell receptor beta chains from one sample, sequenced in a study of blood T cell repertoires in COVID-19. Method: immunoSEQ multiplex PCR; TCRdb's copy keeps in-frame clones and lacks some. The sample shows 70,000 to 90,000 clones, 70% to 90% of them seen only once. The source material was peripheral blood. The receptor source for this set is a man older than 75 with active or convalescent COVID-19.

This clone was recorded once. This chain links TRBV6-5 with TRBJ2-7; a possible D gene is TRBD1 (8 bases). V was clipped by 11 bases and J by 2 bases, with 19 bases between them. The CDR3 has 14 amino acids. CDR1 is MNHEY, CDR2 SVGAGI, per germline. The CDR3 loop is CALSGDRPTYEQYV. In DNA, the CDR3 is TGTGCCCTAAGCGGGGACAGGCCTACCTACGAGCAGTACGTC.

The chain uses TRBV6-5 and TRBJ1-1; the match to TRBD1 covers 9 bases. The germline V gene encodes CDR1 MNHEY and CDR2 SVGAGI. The CDR3 has 15 amino acids. Trimming took 5 bases from V and 0 from J; bases not matched to a gene: 4. DNA of the CDR3: TGTGCCAGCAGTCCCCGGGACAGGGTGAACACTGAAGCTTTCTTT. Translation: CASSPRDRVNTEAFF.

The V call is TRBV15, the J call TRBJ2-4; a weak D match, TRBD2 (6 bases). CDR1 and CDR2 (germline): LNHNV, YYDKDF (reference sequence). This CDR3 comprises 17 residues. Trimming stripped 6 bases from V and 0 bases from J, with 18 bases between. DNA of the CDR3: TGTGCCACCAGGGGATCGGGGGACCTCCTAGCCAAAAACATTCAGTACTTC. Amino acid sequence: CATRGSGDLLAKNIQYF.

The chain uses TRBV5-1 and TRBJ1-2, with unresolved D. Trimming left V 4 bases short and J 8 bases short, with 15 bases between. Germline CDR1 and CDR2: SGHRS and YFSETQ. This CDR3 has 13 residues. The DNA for the CDR3 is TGCGCCAGCAGCCCGGAGGTTAGTAGGGGCTACACCTTC. Amino acid sequence: CASSPEVSRGYTF.

This CDR3 reads CASSQTGLVSPLHF. In nucleotides, the CDR3 is TGTGCCAGCAGCCAAACAGGGTTAGTTTCACCCCTCCACTTT. The genes are TRBV3-1 (or the pseudogene TRBV3-2) and TRBJ1-6, with D tentatively TRBD1 (6 bases). V lost 2 bases and J lost 9, with 11 bases in between. Germline lookup yields CDR1 LGHDT and CDR2 YNNKEL (reference sequence). CDR3 length: 14 residues.

About this clone: This same CDR3 is encoded by further DNA sequences in the sample. The chain joins TRBV6-5 to TRBJ1-3; no reliable D call. CDR1 is MNHEY and CDR2 is SVGAGI in the germline V gene. The CDR3 sequence is 13 residues long. With 7 bases removed from V and 0 bases from J, the gap between germline ends came to 7 bases. CDR3 residues: CASTRGSGNTIYF. In nucleotides, the CDR3 is TGTGCCAGCACCCGGGGCTCTGGAAACACCATATATTTT.

The CDR3 DNA sequence: TGCGCCAGCAGCTTGGTATCAGGGGTTAACACCGGGGAGCTGTTTTTT. Protein product: CASSLVSGVNTGELFF. V and J are TRBV5-1 and TRBJ2-2; a possible D gene is TRBD1 (6 bases). V was trimmed by 0 bases and J by 2 bases, leaving 11 bases between them. The CDR3 runs 16 residues. Per the germline V gene, CDR1 is SGHRS and CDR2 is YFSETQ.

J is TRBJ2-6 and V is TRBV11-2, with D unresolved. CDR3 size: 18 residues. Germline V gives CDR1 SGHAT, CDR2 FQNNGV. V lost 5 bases, J lost 1 base, and 18 bases lay in between. CDR3 sequence (DNA): TGTGCCAGCAGCCCACATCCCGCAACTATTTCTGGGGCCAACGTCCTGACTTTC. This sequence encodes CASSPHPATISGANVLTF. Using reference TRBV11-2 and TRBJ2-6 for the parts outside the CDR3, the full variable domain is EAGVAQSPRYKIIEKRQSVAFWCNPISGHATLYWYQQILGQGPKLLIQFQNNGVVDDSQLPKDRFSAERLKGVDSTLKIQPAKLEDSAVYLCASSPHPATISGANVLTFGAGSRLTVL.

This sequence joins TRBV29-1 and TRBJ1-2; 7 bases align to TRBD1. V gave up 6 bases and J gave up 4 bases; unmatched junction bases: 11. CDR3 size: 14 residues. CDR1 is SQVTM, CDR2 ANQGSEA, per germline. The CDR3 spells CSVDLDRDPYGYTF. The CDR3 nucleotides are TGCAGCGTGGACCTAGACAGGGACCCCTATGGCTACACCTTC.

The V and J genes are TRBV7-9 and TRBJ1-2; tentative D call: TRBD1 (6 bases). The CDR3 extends over 13 amino acids. Germline CDR1 reads SEHNR; CDR2 reads FQNEAQ (reference sequence). Trimming took 4 bases from V and 8 from J, leaving 14 bases between them. The CDR3 nucleotides are TGTGCCAGCAGCTACCAACAGGGATCGGGCTACACCTTC. Encoded protein: CASSYQQGSGYTF.

This rearrangement joins TRBV27 to TRBJ2-1, with 9 bases matching TRBD2. The CDR3 length is 15 residues. Germline V lookup: CDR1 MNHEY, CDR2 SMNVEV (reference sequence). With V trimmed by 6 bases and J by 6 bases, 9 bases remained unmatched. The CDR3 sequence is CASRLGRGGLNEQFF. The DNA of the CDR3 is TGTGCCAGCAGGCTGGGGCGGGGGGGGCTCAATGAGCAGTTCTTC.

The chain couples TRBV5-1 to TRBJ1-2; D gene ambiguous. The V gene's germline CDR1 is SGHRS and CDR2 YFSETQ. Trimming took off 1 base at V and 2 bases at J, with 15 bases between the two ends. The CDR3 is made up of 16 amino acids. This chain's CDR3 is CASSLPGGRENYGYTF. The CDR3 DNA follows: TGCGCCAGCAGCTTGCCGGGAGGGAGGGAAAACTATGGCTACACCTTC.

J is TRBJ2-1 and V is TRBV27; the match to TRBD1 covers 10 bases. Germline V gene sequence: CDR1 MNHEY, CDR2 SMNVEV (reference sequence). J was trimmed by 2 bases and V by 5 bases; bases with no gene match: 3. The CDR3 covers 15 residues. DNA of the CDR3: TGTGCCAGCAGTGTGGGACAGGGGCCCTACAATGAGCAGTTCTTC. Protein sequence: CASSVGQGPYNEQFF.

CDR3 residues: CASSRRPAGSGEAFF. The DNA of the CDR3 is TGTGCCAGCAGTCGAAGACCGGCGGGATCGGGTGAAGCTTTCTTT. The chain employs TRBV27 and TRBJ1-1; D is uncertain. The length of the CDR3 is 15 residues. Per the germline V gene, CDR1 is MNHEY and CDR2 is SMNVEV (reference sequence). Trimming shortened V by 5 bases and J by 7 bases, and 20 bases separated the two germline ends.

CDR3 nucleotides: TGTGCCAGCAGTCCCCCCCGTCTGGGCTACACCTTC. This gives the protein CASSPPRLGYTF. This rearrangement joins TRBV28 to TRBJ1-2, with D unclear. The CDR3 runs 12 residues. Trimming took 5 bases from V and 8 from J, leaving 12 bases between them. Germline V CDR1 and CDR2: MDHEN, SYDVKM.

The chain uses TRBV19 and TRBJ2-1; D is possibly TRBD2 (7 bases). This CDR3 has 13 residues. V was shortened by 5 bases and J by 9 bases, with 14 bases between the two germline ends. Germline lookup yields CDR1 LNHDA and CDR2 SQIVND (reference sequence). CDR3 in amino acids: CASSGWRGGEQFF. CDR3 DNA sequence: TGTGCCAGTAGTGGGTGGAGGGGGGGTGAGCAGTTCTTC.

To note about this clone: Distinct nucleotide sequences in the sample also encode this CDR3. The V call is TRBV5-1, the J call TRBJ2-3; 8 bases agree with TRBD1. The CDR3 is 14 amino acids. CDR1 and CDR2 from the germline V gene are SGHRS and YFSETQ. V lost 2 bases, J lost 6 bases, and 5 bases stayed unmatched. CDR3 coding DNA: TGCGCCAGCAGCTTCGGGACAGGTGGCGATACGCAGTATTTT. This translates into CASSFGTGGDTQYF.

The CDR3 DNA sequence: TGTGCCAGCAGCCAGGGTACAGGGGGCGATAACTATGGCTACACCTTC. Translated, it gives CASSQGTGGDNYGYTF. The V gene is TRBV3-1 (or the pseudogene TRBV3-2), the J gene TRBJ1-2, with TRBD1 identical over 9 bases. The germline gives CDR1 LGHDT, CDR2 YNNKEL (reference sequence). V gave up 3 bases and J gave up 1 base; unmatched junction bases: 6. CDR3 length equals 16 residues.

The sample holds a few counts of this clone. CDR3 loop: CASSLMGQGYSGANVLTF. CDR3 DNA sequence: TGTGCCAGCAGCTTGATGGGACAGGGGTACTCTGGGGCCAACGTCCTGACTTTC. The chain combines TRBV5-6 with TRBJ2-6; 10 bases fit TRBD1. This CDR3 contains 18 residues. Germline V CDR1 and CDR2: SGHDT, YYEEEE. Trimming removed 1 base from V and 0 bases from J; junction bases left unmatched: 4.

This clone was seen a single time. The rearrangement joins TRBV24-1 to TRBJ2-5, with 14 bases that match TRBD2. CDR3 length: 18 residues. Germline loops: CDR1 KGHDR, CDR2 SFDVKD. J gave up 2 bases and V 2 bases, and 6 bases lay outside the gene matches. The CDR3 DNA sequence: TGTGCCACCAGTGATTCCGGGACTAGCGGGAGTCGGCAAGAGACCCAGTACTTC. The encoded protein is CATSDSGTSGSRQETQYF.

The rearrangement uses TRBV7-2 and TRBJ1-1, with a possible D match to TRBD1 (6 bases). V dropped 5 bases and J dropped 0 bases, with 16 bases sitting between them. The CDR3 length is 16 residues. Germline CDR1 SGHTA, CDR2 FQGNSA. CDR3 in DNA: TGTGCCAGCAGCCTCAGACAGGCGGTAATGAACACTGAAGCTTTCTTT. It yields the protein CASSLRQAVMNTEAFF. The full variable domain, rest sourced from reference TRBV7-2 and TRBJ1-1, is GAGVSQSPSNKVTEKGKDVELRCDPISGHTALYWYRQSLGQGLEFLIYFQGNSAPDKSGLPSDRFSAERTGGSVSTLTIQRTQQEDSAVYLCASSLRQAVMNTEAFFGQGTRLTVV.

The chain is built from TRBV6-6 and TRBJ1-2, with TRBD1 identical over 7 bases. The CDR3 is 13 residues long. After removal of 10 bases from V and 3 bases from J, the junction contained 8 bases not matched to a gene. The germline gives CDR1 MNHNY, CDR2 SVGAGI (reference sequence). The CDR3 sequence: CAIGAQGHYGYTF. DNA for the CDR3: TGTGCCATCGGAGCACAGGGGCACTATGGCTACACCTTC.

The chain links TRBV11-2 to TRBJ1-3, with 9 nucleotides matching TRBD1. The junction had 2 bases not matched to a gene; V was cut back by 5 bases and J by 0 bases. This CDR3 is built from 15 residues. Germline CDR1 SGHAT, CDR2 FQNNGV. CDR3 DNA sequence: TGTGCCAGCAGCCGGACAGGGGACTCTGGAAACACCATATATTTT. Its protein is CASSRTGDSGNTIYF.

V is TRBV24-1 and J is TRBJ2-5; D is possibly TRBD2 (7 bases). The CDR3 consists of 15 residues. The V end was cut by 1 base, the J end by 4 bases, with 12 bases between. Germline V CDR1 and CDR2: KGHDR, SFDVKD. CDR3 sequence (DNA): TGTGCCACCAGTGATTTCCTCGGGGGGCGAGAGACCCAGTACTTC. Protein product: CATSDFLGGRETQYF.

The gene calls are TRBV15 and TRBJ2-7, with 7 bases that match TRBD2. Germline trimming cut 0 bases from V and 1 base from J; bases unmatched to any gene: 0. CDR3 length: 14 amino acids. Germline V gives CDR1 LNHNV, CDR2 YYDKDF (reference sequence). In nucleotides, the CDR3 is TGTGCCACCAGCAGAGATAGCGGGTCCTACGAGCAGTACGTC. It codes for CATSRDSGSYEQYV.

V and J are TRBV28 and TRBJ2-5, with D possibly being TRBD1 (5 bases). V was pared by 5 bases and J by 2 bases, with 15 bases between. CDR3 length equals 15 residues. CDR1 is MDHEN and CDR2 is SYDVKM in the germline V gene. The CDR3 is CASSLGVRVQETQYF. DNA of the CDR3: TGTGCCAGCAGTCTAGGGGTCAGGGTACAAGAGACCCAGTACTTC.